These T cell receptor beta chains were read from a single sample in a study of monozygotic twins with inflammatory bowel disease. TCRdb re-called the 5' RACE reads, yielding one record per CDR3 amino acid sequence without DNA. Reported are 300,000 to 450,000 distinct CDR3 sequences; the ten largest clones contain 2% to 3%. Input material: blood. These receptors were obtained from a human donor with ulcerative colitis or Crohn's disease, or a healthy co-twin of an affected twin (not recorded which). Both conserved end residues are part of each CDR3.

V gene	J gene	CDR3 protein
TRBV10-3	TRBJ2-7	CAISRDRGSSYEQYF
TRBV11-2	TRBJ2-7	CASSSDRGGVGYF
TRBV7-6	TRBJ1-1	CASTVGVNTEAFF
TRBV28	TRBJ1-2	CASSPALNYGYTF
TRBV6-1	TRBJ1-6	CASSRTGPYNSPLHF
TRBV3-1	TRBJ1-3	CASSPRDRAGNTIYF
TRBV6-1	TRBJ2-7	CAAGRAGGGYEQYF
TRBV5-1	TRBJ2-1	CASSLEAGPHNEQFF
TRBV20-1	TRBJ2-1	CSARTLRASSYNEQFF
TRBV6-6	TRBJ2-7	CASSYNPSEQYF
TRBV7-9	TRBJ2-7	CASSRDRGSSYEQYF
TRBV5-5	TRBJ1-4	CASSLTKGVSEKLFF
TRBV12-3/TRBV12-4	TRBJ1-1	CASSYYGENTEAFF
TRBV6-5	TRBJ2-7	CASSYGGNSYEQYF
TRBV7-2	TRBJ2-1	CVSSFTGTGGYNEQFF
TRBV2	TRBJ1-5	CASGPDLSNQPQHF
TRBV12-3/TRBV12-4	TRBJ2-6	CASTDWGSGANVLTF
TRBV11-3	TRBJ2-3	CASSFAGTPDTQYF
TRBV6-2/TRBV6-3	TRBJ1-4	CASSYSFNGHNEKLFF
TRBV11-3	TRBJ1-6	CASSLDPTGFNSPLHF
TRBV12-3/TRBV12-4	TRBJ2-5	CASSDDFDIAGGLETQYF
TRBV5-1	TRBJ2-7	CASSQTSGLAGDLYEQYF